This T cell receptor (beta chain) was sequenced in a study of T cell changes during pregnancy in multiple sclerosis. Only in-frame clones appear in the TCRdb table, and some are missing; sequencing was by immunoSEQ multiplex PCR. The table lists under 30,000 clones, about 88% of them singletons. Germline values: CDR1 MNHEY, CDR2 SMNVEV (reference sequence). This CDR3 is 13 amino acids long. Trimming took off 4 bases at V and 5 bases at J, with 11 bases between the two ends. The chain has TRBV27 and TRBJ2-5, with D unclear. This TCR came from a female donor with multiple sclerosis, enrolled in a pregnancy study. Sequenced material: CD8+ T cells from peripheral blood mononuclear cells, taken after pregnancy. CDR3 sequence reads: CASSSTAGETQYF. CDR3 nucleotide sequence: TGTGCCAGCAGTTCAACTGCCGGGGAGACCCAGTACTTC.